This T cell receptor (beta chain) was profiled in a study of early T cells in non-severe SARS-CoV-2 infection. Study-wide background: Unpaired chains resulted from sequencing bulk RNA of unsorted whole blood. Whole-study findings and limits: Private and CD4 specificities were missed by VDJdb matching, which favored anti-spike CD8 responses.

The sample holds a few counts of this clonotype. Its specificity is not known. The TCR library protocol attached unique molecular identifiers to the individual cDNA molecules. TCRdb used MiXCR to reprocess the 5' RACE reads, holding one entry per CDR3 protein. The data show under 100,000 distinct CDR3 sequences, around 10% seen once. This CDR3 is 17 amino acids long. Trimming stripped 3 bases from V and 0 bases from J, with 16 bases between. Germline V gene data show CDR1 as SEHNR and CDR2 as FQNEAQ (reference sequence). This sequence was found in an adult who was a healthcare worker with PCR-confirmed SARS-CoV-2 infection or an uninfected control (not recorded which). Sequenced sample: whole blood. The chain uses TRBV7-9 and TRBJ2-3, with D possibly being TRBD1 or TRBD2 (5 bases each). Here the CDR3 reads CASSFPPSWDSTDTQYF. The CDR3 DNA sequence: TGTGCCAGCAGCTTCCCCCCAAGCTGGGACAGCACAGATACGCAGTATTTT.